Described below is a single T cell receptor beta chain sequence and its context. The antigen is not known. The data originate from a study of cytomegalovirus exposure and HLA in healthy donors. Broader study findings: The study had only CMV serostatus as immune exposure information. In a later analysis, TCR beta V- and J-gene trimming showed a link to a missense DCLRE1C variant.

While unrecorded immune exposures were likely, the donors were nominally healthy when sampled. This CDR3 is 15 amino acids long. The V gene lost 5 bases and the J gene lost 5 bases, with 16 bases spanning the gap. The germline V gene has CDR1 SEHNR and CDR2 FQNEAQ (reference sequence). PCR was performed using 60 Vbeta and 13 Jbeta primers. TCRdb's table, derived via immunoSEQ multiplex PCR, lists solely in-frame clones and lacks some. The top ten clones hold more than 4% of a sample with 150,000 to 200,000 clones, around 85% of them seen once. The sample was PBMCs. The rearrangement joins TRBV7-9 to TRBJ1-5; a weak D match, TRBD1 (6 bases). This receptor was identified in a man aged 35 to 55 in good health and CMV-seronegative. The CDR3 spells CASSAQGSLDQPQHF. In nucleotides, the CDR3 is TGTGCCAGCAGCGCCCAGGGGTCTCTTGATCAGCCCCAGCATTTT.